The source of this T cell receptor beta chain is a study of CD8+ T cells in alopecia areata. Background on the study: A regimen of oral tofacitinib, 5 to 10 mg twice daily, was given to treated patients. A 6-month period off drug followed tofacitinib, which lasted 6 to 18 months.

This clone occurred once. Its antigen is not known. General observations from the study: There were many expanded lesional clones persisting in scalp and blood during tofacitinib. Lesional scalp exceeded normal scalp in clonality, especially in alopecia totalis/universalis.

Treatment reported: oral pan-JAK inhibitor, 5-10 mg twice daily. Extracted RNA was reverse transcribed, and the resulting cDNA served as sequencing template. Libraries were prepared by immunoSEQ multiplex PCR; TCRdb keeps only in-frame clonotypes and omits some of them. This table holds 35,000 to 45,000 clones, about nine tenths found once. The material was CD8+ T cells sorted from blood, obtained at week 24, from a patient treated with tofacitinib. The receptor was derived from a human donor with alopecia areata.

The CDR3 bases are TGTGCGAGACCGCAGACAGGTCAGTTTCGGAACACTGAAGCTTTCTTT. Translation gives CARPQTGQFRNTEAFF. The chain combines TRBV19 with TRBJ1-1, with TRBD1 as a possible D gene (6 bases). The CDR3 runs 16 residues. The germline gives CDR1 LNHDA, CDR2 SQIVND (reference sequence). Using reference TRBV19 and TRBJ1-1 for the parts outside the CDR3, the full variable domain is DGGITQSPKYLFRKEGQNVTLSCEQNLNHDAMYWYRQDPGQGLRLIYYSQIVNDFQKGDIAEGYSVSREKKESFPLTVTSAQKNPTAFYLCARPQTGQFRNTEAFFGQGTRLTVV.